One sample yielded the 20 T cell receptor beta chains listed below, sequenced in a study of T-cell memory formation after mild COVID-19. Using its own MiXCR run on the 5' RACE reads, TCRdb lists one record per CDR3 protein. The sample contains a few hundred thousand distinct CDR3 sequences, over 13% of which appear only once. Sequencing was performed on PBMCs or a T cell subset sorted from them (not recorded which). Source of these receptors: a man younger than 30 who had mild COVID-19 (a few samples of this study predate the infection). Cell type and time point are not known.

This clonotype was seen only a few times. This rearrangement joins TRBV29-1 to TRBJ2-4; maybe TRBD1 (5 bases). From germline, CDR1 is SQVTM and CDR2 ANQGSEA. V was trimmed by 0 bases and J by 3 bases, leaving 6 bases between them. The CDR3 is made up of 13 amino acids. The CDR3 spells CSVEDQGKNIQYF. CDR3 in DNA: TGCAGCGTTGAAGATCAGGGCAAAAACATTCAGTACTTC.

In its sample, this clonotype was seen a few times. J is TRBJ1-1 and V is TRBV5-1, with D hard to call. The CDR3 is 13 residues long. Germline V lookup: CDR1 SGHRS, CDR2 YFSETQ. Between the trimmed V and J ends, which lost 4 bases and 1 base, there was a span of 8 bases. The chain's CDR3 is CASSVLGNTEAFF. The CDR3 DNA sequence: TGCGCCAGCAGCGTTCTCGGGAACACTGAAGCTTTCTTT.

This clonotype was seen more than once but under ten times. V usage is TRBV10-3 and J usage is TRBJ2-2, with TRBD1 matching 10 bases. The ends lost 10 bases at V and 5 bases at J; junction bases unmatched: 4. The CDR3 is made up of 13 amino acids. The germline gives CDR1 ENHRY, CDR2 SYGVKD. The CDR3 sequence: CATGQGETGELFF. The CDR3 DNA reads TGTGCCACCGGACAGGGGGAGACCGGGGAGCTGTTTTTT.

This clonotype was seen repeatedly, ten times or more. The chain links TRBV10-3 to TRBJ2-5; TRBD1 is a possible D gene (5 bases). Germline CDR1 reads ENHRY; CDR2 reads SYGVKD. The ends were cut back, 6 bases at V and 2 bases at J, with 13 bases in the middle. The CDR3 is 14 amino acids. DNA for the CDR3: TGTGCCATCAGCAGGGCGACCCTACAAGAGACCCAGTACTTC. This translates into CAISRATLQETQYF.

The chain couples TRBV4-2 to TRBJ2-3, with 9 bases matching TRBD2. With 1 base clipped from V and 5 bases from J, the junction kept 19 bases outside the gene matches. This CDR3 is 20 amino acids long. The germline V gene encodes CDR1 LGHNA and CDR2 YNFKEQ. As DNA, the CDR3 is TGTGCCAGCAGCCAAGTTCCACTTAGCGGGGGTAGATTAGGCGGAGATACGCAGTATTTT. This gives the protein CASSQVPLSGGRLGGDTQYF.

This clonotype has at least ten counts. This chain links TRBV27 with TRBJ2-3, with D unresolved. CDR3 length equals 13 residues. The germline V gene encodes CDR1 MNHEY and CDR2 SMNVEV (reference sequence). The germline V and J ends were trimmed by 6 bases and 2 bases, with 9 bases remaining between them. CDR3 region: CASRALTTDTQYF. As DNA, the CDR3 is TGTGCCAGCAGAGCGCTTACCACAGATACGCAGTATTTT.

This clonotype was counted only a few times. CDR3 nucleotides: TGTGCCATCCCAGGCGACAGCTCCTACGAGCAGTACGTC. Translated: CAIPGDSSYEQYV. The chain links TRBV21-1 to TRBJ2-7. TRBV21-1 is noted as a pseudogene. The CDR3 is 13 amino acids.

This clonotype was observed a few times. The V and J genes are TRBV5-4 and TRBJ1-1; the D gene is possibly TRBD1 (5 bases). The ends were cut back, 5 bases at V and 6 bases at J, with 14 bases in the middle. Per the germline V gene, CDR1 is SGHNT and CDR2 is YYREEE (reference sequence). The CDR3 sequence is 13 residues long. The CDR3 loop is CASRWAQGAEAFF. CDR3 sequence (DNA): TGTGCCAGCAGATGGGCCCAGGGCGCTGAAGCTTTCTTT.

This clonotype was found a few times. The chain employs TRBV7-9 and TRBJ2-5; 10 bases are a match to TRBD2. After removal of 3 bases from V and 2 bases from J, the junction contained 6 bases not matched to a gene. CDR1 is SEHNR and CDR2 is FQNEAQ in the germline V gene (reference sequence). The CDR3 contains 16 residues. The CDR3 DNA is TGTGCCAGCAGCTTGAGGACTAGCGGAGCACAAGAGACCCAGTACTTC. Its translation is CASSLRTSGAQETQYF.

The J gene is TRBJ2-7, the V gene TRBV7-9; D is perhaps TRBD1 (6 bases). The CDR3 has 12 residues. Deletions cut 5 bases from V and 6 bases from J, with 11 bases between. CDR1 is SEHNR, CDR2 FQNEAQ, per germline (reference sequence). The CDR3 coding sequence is TGTGCCAGCAGCCAGGACAGTGCCGAGCAGTACTTC. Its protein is CASSQDSAEQYF. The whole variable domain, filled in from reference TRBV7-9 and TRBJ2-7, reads DTGVSQNPRHKITKRGQNVTFRCDPISEHNRLYWYRQTLGQGPEFLTYFQNEAQLEKSRLLSDRFSAERPKGSFSTLEIQRTEQGDSAMYLCASSQDSAEQYFGPGTRLTVT.

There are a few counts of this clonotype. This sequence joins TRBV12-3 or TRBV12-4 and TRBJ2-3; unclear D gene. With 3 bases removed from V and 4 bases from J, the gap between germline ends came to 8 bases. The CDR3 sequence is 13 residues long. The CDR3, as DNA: TGTGCCAGCAGTTTCGGTGCCCCAGATACGCAGTATTTT. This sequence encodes CASSFGAPDTQYF.

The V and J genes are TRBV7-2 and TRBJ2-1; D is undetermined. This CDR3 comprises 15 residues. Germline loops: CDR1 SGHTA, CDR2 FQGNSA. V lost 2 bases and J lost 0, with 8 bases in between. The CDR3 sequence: CASSLMKNSYNEQFF. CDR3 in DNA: TGTGCCAGCAGCTTAATGAAAAACTCCTACAATGAGCAGTTCTTC.

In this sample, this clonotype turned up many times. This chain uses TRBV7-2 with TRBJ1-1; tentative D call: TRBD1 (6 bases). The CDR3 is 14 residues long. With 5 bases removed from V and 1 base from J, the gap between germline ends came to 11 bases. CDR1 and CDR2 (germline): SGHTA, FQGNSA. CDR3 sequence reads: CASSPTGWNTEAFF. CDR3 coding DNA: TGTGCCAGCAGCCCGACAGGTTGGAACACTGAAGCTTTCTTT.

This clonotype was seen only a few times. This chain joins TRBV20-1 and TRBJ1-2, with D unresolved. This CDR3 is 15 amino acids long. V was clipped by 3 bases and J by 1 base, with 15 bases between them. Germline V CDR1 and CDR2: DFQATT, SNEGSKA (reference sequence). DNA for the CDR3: TGCAGTGCTAGCGGGATGGATTATCTTAACTATGGCTACACCTTC. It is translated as CSASGMDYLNYGYTF.

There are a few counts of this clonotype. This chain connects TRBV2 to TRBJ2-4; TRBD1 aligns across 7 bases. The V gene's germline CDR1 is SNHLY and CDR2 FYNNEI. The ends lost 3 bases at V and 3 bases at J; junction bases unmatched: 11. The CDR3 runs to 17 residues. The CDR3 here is CASSDKFLRDSKNIQYF. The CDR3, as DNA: TGTGCCAGCAGTGATAAATTTCTCCGGGACAGCAAAAACATTCAGTACTTC. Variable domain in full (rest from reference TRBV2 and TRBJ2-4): EPEVTQTPSHQVTQMGQEVILRCVPISNHLYFYWYRQILGQKVEFLVSFYNNEISEKSEIFDDQFSVERPDGSNFTLKIRSTKLEDSAMYFCASSDKFLRDSKNIQYFGAGTRLSVL.

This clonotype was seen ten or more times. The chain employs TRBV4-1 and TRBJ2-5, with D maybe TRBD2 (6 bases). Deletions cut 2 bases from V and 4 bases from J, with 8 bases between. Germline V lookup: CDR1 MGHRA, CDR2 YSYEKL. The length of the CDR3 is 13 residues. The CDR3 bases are TGCGCCAGCAGCCAATGGAGGGGAGAGACCCAGTACTTC. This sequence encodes CASSQWRGETQYF.

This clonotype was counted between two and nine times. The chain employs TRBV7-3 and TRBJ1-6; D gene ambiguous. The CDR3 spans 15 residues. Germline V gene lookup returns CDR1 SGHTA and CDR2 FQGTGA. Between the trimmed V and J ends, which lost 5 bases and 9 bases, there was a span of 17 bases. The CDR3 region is CASSPNRVPGSPLHF. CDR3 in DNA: TGTGCCAGCAGCCCAAACCGGGTCCCTGGTTCACCCCTCCACTTT. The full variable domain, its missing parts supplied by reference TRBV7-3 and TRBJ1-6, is GAGVSQTPSNKVTEKGKYVELRCDPISGHTALYWYRQSLGQGPEFLIYFQGTGAADDSGLPNDRFFAVRPEGSVSTLKIQRTERGDSAVYLCASSPNRVPGSPLHFGNGTRLTVT.

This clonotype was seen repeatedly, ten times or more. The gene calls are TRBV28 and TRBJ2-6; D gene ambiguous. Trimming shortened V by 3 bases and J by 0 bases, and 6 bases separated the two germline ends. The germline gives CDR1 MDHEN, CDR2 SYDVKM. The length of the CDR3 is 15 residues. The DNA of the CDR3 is TGTGCCAGCAGTTTTGGGGTCTCTGGGGCCAACGTCCTGACTTTC. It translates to CASSFGVSGANVLTF.

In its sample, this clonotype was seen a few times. The CDR3 loop is CASSHGLAGSTDTQYF. The CDR3 DNA follows: TGCGCCAGCAGCCATGGACTAGCGGGGAGCACAGATACGCAGTATTTT. This chain uses TRBV4-1 with TRBJ2-3, with 12 positions matching TRBD2. The CDR3 sequence is 16 residues long. The germline V gene encodes CDR1 MGHRA and CDR2 YSYEKL. V lost 3 bases to trimming and J lost 0 bases; unmatched junction nucleotides: 1.

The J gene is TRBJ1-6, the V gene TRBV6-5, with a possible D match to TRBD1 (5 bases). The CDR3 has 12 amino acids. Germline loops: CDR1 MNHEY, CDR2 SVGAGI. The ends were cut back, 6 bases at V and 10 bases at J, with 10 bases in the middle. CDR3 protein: CASRLGDSPLHF. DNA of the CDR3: TGTGCCAGCAGATTGGGGGACTCACCCCTCCACTTT.